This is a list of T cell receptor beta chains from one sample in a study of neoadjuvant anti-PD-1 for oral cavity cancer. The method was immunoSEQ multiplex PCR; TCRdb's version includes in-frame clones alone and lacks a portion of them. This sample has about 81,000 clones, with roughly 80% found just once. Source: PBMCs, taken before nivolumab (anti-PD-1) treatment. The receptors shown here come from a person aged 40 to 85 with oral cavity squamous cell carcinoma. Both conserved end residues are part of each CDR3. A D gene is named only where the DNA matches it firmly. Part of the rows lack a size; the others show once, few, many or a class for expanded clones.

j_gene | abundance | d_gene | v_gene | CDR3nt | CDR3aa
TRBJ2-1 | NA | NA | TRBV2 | TGTGCCAGCCAGTCAGGCAGCTTCAACAATGAGCAGTTCTTC | CASQSGSFNNEQFF
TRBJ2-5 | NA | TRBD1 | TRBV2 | TGTGCCAGCAGTACCCGGACAGGGGACGAGACCCAGTACTTC | CASSTRTGDETQYF
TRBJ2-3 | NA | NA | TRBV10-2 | TGCGCCAGTCAGGCCCAGGAGGCAGATACGCAGTATTTT | CASQAQEADTQYF
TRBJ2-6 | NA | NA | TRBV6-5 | TGTGCCAGCAAGCCCGGAGGGGCCAACGTCCTGACTTTC | CASKPGGANVLTF
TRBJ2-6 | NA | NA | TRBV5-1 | TGCGCCAGCAGCTTGGATCCGGGGAGCTCTTCCAACGTCCTGACTTTC | CASSLDPGSSSNVLTF
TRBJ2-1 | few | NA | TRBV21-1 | TGTGCCAGCAGCAAAGGGGAGTTATGGTTCTTC | CASSKGELWFF
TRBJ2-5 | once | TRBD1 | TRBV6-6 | TGTGCCAGCAGTTACTCGAGGACAGGGCCCAAGGCCCAGTACTTC | CASSYSRTGPKAQYF
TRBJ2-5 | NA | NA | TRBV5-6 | TGTGCCAGCAGCTTCGCCGCGGGAATGAGATCCGAGACCCAGTACTTC | CASSFAAGMRSETQYF
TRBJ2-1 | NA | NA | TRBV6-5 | TGTGCCAGCAGTTACAGGGGACCTCTCTCGGATGAGCAGTTCTTC | CASSYRGPLSDEQFF
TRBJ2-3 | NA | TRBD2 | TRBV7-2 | TGTGCCAGCAGCCGAGGACTAGCTGTGAGCACAGATACGCAGTATTTT | CASSRGLAVSTDTQYF
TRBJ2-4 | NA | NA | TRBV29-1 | TGCAGCGTTGTAGCCTCCAAAAACATTCAGTACTTC | CSVVASKNIQYF
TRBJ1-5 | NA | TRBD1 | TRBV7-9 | TGTGCCAGCAGCGAGGGACAGACTGATCGGCCCCAGCATTTT | CASSEGQTDRPQHF
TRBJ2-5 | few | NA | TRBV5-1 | TGCGCCAGCAGCCGTACAGGGCTAGAGACCCAGTACTTC | CASSRTGLETQYF
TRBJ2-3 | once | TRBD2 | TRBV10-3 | TGTGCCATCGGGGGGGAGACTAGCGGGAGCACAGATACGCAGTATTTT | CAIGGETSGSTDTQYF
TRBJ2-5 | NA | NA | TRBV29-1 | TGCAGCGTTTTACCCTCAGAGACCCAGTACTTC | CSVLPSETQYF
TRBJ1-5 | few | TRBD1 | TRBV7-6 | TGTGCCAGCAGCTCCGGGACAGGGCCGGGCAATCAGCCCCAGCATTTT | CASSSGTGPGNQPQHF